Following are 11 T cell receptor beta chains from one sample sequenced in a study of shared clonotypes between healthy human individuals. Generated by immunoSEQ multiplex PCR, the TCRdb table keeps only in-frame clones and is missing some. This table has about 1.5 million clones, over 95% appearing once. The sequenced sample consisted of naive CD4+ T cells sorted from blood. Specified subset: CD45RA+ positively selected. All receptors derive from a man between 25 and 39 years old in good health.

This clone is a singleton in its sample. The chain carries TRBV15 and TRBJ1-1; D unclear. Trimming shortened V by 5 bases and J by 1 base, and 8 bases separated the two germline ends. The CDR3 is 13 residues long. Germline V gives CDR1 LNHNV, CDR2 YYDKDF (reference sequence). CDR3 loop: CATSLIRNTEAFF. DNA for the CDR3: TGTGCCACCAGCTTAATCAGGAACACTGAAGCTTTCTTT. Full variable domain (remainder filled in from reference TRBV15 and TRBJ1-1): DAMVIQNPRYQVTQFGKPVTLSCSQTLNHNVMYWYQQKSSQAPKLLFHYYDKDFNNEADTPDNFQSRRPNTSFCFLDIRSPGLGDTAMYLCATSLIRNTEAFFGQGTRLTVV.

The chain uses TRBV18 and TRBJ2-3; 9 bases line up with TRBD2. The CDR3 runs to 16 residues. V lost 1 base, J lost 4 bases, and 6 bases stayed unmatched. Germline V gene sequence: CDR1 KGHSH, CDR2 LQKENI. The CDR3 DNA reads TGTGCCAGCTCACCACGGATAGCGGGAGACCCAGATACGCAGTATTTT. It is translated as CASSPRIAGDPDTQYF. Using reference TRBV18 and TRBJ2-3 for the parts outside the CDR3, the full variable domain is NAGVMQNPRHLVRRRGQEARLRCSPMKGHSHVYWYRQLPEEGLKFMVYLQKENIIDESGMPKERFSAEFPKEGPSILRIQQVVRGDSAAYFCASSPRIAGDPDTQYFGPGTRLTVL.

The V call is TRBV5-1, the J call TRBJ2-1, with D maybe TRBD1 (5 bases). This CDR3 region has 13 residues. Germline V gene lookup returns CDR1 SGHRS and CDR2 YFSETQ. Trimming cost V 0 bases and J 5 bases, with 6 bases left between them. The CDR3 DNA reads as TGCGCCAGCAGCTTGGTGACAGACAATGAGCAGTTCTTC. This translates into CASSLVTDNEQFF.

The V gene is TRBV4-2, the J gene TRBJ2-7; D ambiguous. This CDR3 spans 15 amino acids. Germline lookup yields CDR1 LGHNA and CDR2 YNFKEQ. V lost 5 bases and J lost 6, with 20 bases in between. Here the CDR3 DNA reads TGTGCCAGCAGCTTGGAGACAAACTTTAAGTTCGAGCAGTACTTC. This encodes CASSLETNFKFEQYF.

The J gene is TRBJ2-7, the V gene TRBV21-1; the DNA was not used to check the table's D call, TRBD2. TRBV21-1 is designated a pseudogene. This CDR3 is 15 amino acids long. CDR3 bases: TGTGCCAGCAGCAAGTCTAGCGGGAGAACGGGTGAGCAGTACTTC. Translating it yields CASSKSSGRTGEQYF.

The CDR3 loop is CASSPTGPIYEQYF. The DNA for the CDR3 is TGTGCCAGCAGCCCCACCGGACCCATCTACGAGCAGTACTTC. The chain employs TRBV5-6 and TRBJ2-7; D is ambiguous. V was shortened by 4 bases and J by 3 bases, with 14 bases between the two germline ends. The CDR3 length is 14 residues. CDR1 SGHDT and CDR2 YYEEEE come from the germline V gene.

The CDR3 reads CASTPGSLNQPQHF. DNA for the CDR3: TGTGCCAGCACACCCGGGAGTCTCAATCAGCCCCAGCATTTT. The chain carries TRBV28 and TRBJ1-5; D remains unclear. The V end lost 7 bases, the J end lost 3 bases, and 13 bases lay between the germline ends. In germline, CDR1 is MDHEN, CDR2 SYDVKM. The CDR3 covers 14 residues.

This clone was recorded a few times. The rearrangement uses TRBV7-2 and TRBJ1-1; D is unresolved. CDR3 length: 12 residues. CDR1 and CDR2 from the germline V gene are SGHTA and FQGNSA. The V gene lost 4 bases and the J gene lost 5 bases, with 8 bases spanning the gap. In DNA, the CDR3 is TGTGCCAGCAGCTCCCTCTTTACTGAAGCTTTCTTT. The encoded protein is CASSSLFTEAFF.

This chain connects TRBV18 to TRBJ2-7; weak D call: TRBD1 (6 bases). Trimming stripped 2 bases from V and 0 bases from J, with 20 bases between. Germline CDR1 KGHSH, CDR2 LQKENI. There are 18 residues in the CDR3. This CDR3 is CASSPTGQLARFSYEQYF. As DNA, the CDR3 is TGTGCCAGCTCACCAACAGGACAGCTTGCTCGATTCTCCTACGAGCAGTACTTC.

This chain uses TRBV18 with TRBJ2-5; D gene uncertain. Germline V gene data show CDR1 as KGHSH and CDR2 as LQKENI. The length of the CDR3 is 13 residues. The V gene lost 3 bases and the J gene lost 7 bases, with 12 bases spanning the gap. CDR3 protein: CASSPVSVGTQYF. The CDR3 region has the DNA TGTGCCAGCTCACCGGTGTCTGTCGGGACCCAGTACTTC.

The chain recombines TRBV11-2 with TRBJ1-4; possibly TRBD1 for D (5 bases). Germline V gene lookup returns CDR1 SGHAT and CDR2 FQNNGV. The CDR3 covers 15 residues. Trimming took off 1 base at V and 8 bases at J, with 14 bases between the two ends. In nucleotides, the CDR3 is TGTGCCAGCAGCTTAGGTTTGGGACGTGGGGAAAAACTGTTTTTT. As protein: CASSLGLGRGEKLFF.